This entry lists 3 T cell receptor beta chains sequenced from one sample in a study of cytomegalovirus exposure and HLA in healthy donors. This PCR relied on a set of 60 Vbeta primers and 13 Jbeta primers. Sequencing used immunoSEQ multiplex PCR; TCRdb keeps in-frame clones, though not all of them. This sample has 170,000 or so clones; more than 60% occur once, and the top ten carry approximately 1.5%. The specimen was PBMCs. The receptors were sampled from a woman aged 25-40 years in good health and CMV-seropositive.

CDR3 nucleotides: TGCAGCGTTGAAGAACTAGGCCGGGGAAACACCATATATTTT. As protein: CSVEELGRGNTIYF. J is TRBJ1-3 and V is TRBV29-1, with no clear D. V lost 0 bases to trimming and J lost 4 bases, with 10 bases between them. CDR1 and CDR2 (germline): SQVTM, ANQGSEA. This CDR3 has 14 residues. Filled out from reference TRBV29-1 and TRBJ1-3, the complete variable domain reads SAVISQKPSRDICQRGTSLTIQCQVDSQVTMMFWYRQQPGQSLTLIATANQGSEATYESGFVIDKFPISRPNLTFSTLTVSNMSPEDSSIYLCSVEELGRGNTIYFGEGSWLTVV.

The chain carries TRBV30 and TRBJ2-3; TRBD2 agrees at 10 bases. CDR1 and CDR2 from the germline V gene are GTSNPN and SVGIG (reference sequence). V lost 5 bases and J lost 4; bases outside the gene matches: 3. This CDR3 comprises 13 residues. CDR3 in DNA: TGTGCCTGGGGACTAGCGGAGGCAGATACGCAGTATTTT. Its protein is CAWGLAEADTQYF.

This clone was observed a few times. This chain joins TRBV7-2 and TRBJ2-5, with D possibly matching TRBD2 (5 bases). The CDR3 consists of 11 residues. V was clipped by 5 bases and J by 7 bases, with 8 bases between them. CDR1 and CDR2 from the germline V gene are SGHTA and FQGNSA. CDR3 in amino acids: CASSPGVTQYF. The DNA of the CDR3 is TGTGCCAGCAGCCCCGGGGTGACCCAGTACTTC.